The sequence of this TCR beta chain was determined in a study of cytomegalovirus exposure and HLA in healthy donors. Whole-study results and caveats: Three CMV-associated chains proved CMV antigen-specific in vitro. What was likely a sequencing artifact was a cluster of highly shared sequence variants. Later work showed greater clonal expansion in HLA-associated TCR beta chains than in equally common others. Productive rates of about 87% or about 30% were seen for most TCR beta V segments in an earlier analysis.

This CDR3 contains 17 residues. J lost 1 base, V lost 0 bases, and 6 bases had no gene match. The PCR made use of 60 Vbeta and 13 Jbeta primers. Method: immunoSEQ multiplex PCR; TCRdb's copy keeps in-frame clones and lacks some. The sample lists 150,000 or so clones, more than 60% occurring once. Comment on this clone: Its antigen is not known.

The chain is built from TRBV5-7 and TRBJ1-1, with TRBD1 identical over 10 bases. TRBV5-7 is an ORF for which the function is uncertain. The sequenced sample was PBMCs. The clonotype originates from a woman aged 40-49 years in good health and CMV-seronegative. DNA for the CDR3: TGTGCCAGCAGCTTGGGGGACAGGGGTGGGGCGAACACTGAAGCTTTCTTT. Protein: CASSLGDRGGANTEAFF.